This T cell receptor beta chain emerged from a study of siplizumab effects on memory and regulatory T cells. General study points: Siplizumab produced a significant reduction in alloreactive sequences that were traceable to unstimulated CD4+ memory cells. A major contribution to the alloresponse seemed to be made by naive T cells, which seemed more diverse than memory cells. For siplizumab cultures, the suppressive function of their proliferating Tregs was not confirmed.

Assay: immunoSEQ multiplex PCR; the TCRdb copy retains only in-frame clones and omits some. The sample consists of some 100,000 clones, around 97% of them appearing once. As regards this clone: The antigen remains unidentified.

The V gene's germline CDR1 is SNHLY and CDR2 FYNNEI. The CDR3 contains 14 residues. V was pared by 7 bases and J by 0 bases, with 10 bases between. Unstimulated naive, memory, effector memory and TEMRA subsets from three donor pairs were sequenced. The genes are TRBV2 and TRBJ2-1; D uncertain. The specimen was naive CD4+ T cells sorted from blood. The sequence came from a human donor in good health. CDR3 sequence reads: CASTLLSSYNEQFF. The CDR3 nucleotides are TGTGCCAGCACCCTACTGAGCTCCTACAATGAGCAGTTCTTC.